The 6 T cell receptor beta chains below were found in one sample sequenced in a study of cytomegalovirus exposure and HLA in healthy donors. In the PCR, 60 Vbeta and 13 Jbeta primers were used. TCRdb keeps only in-frame clones here, not all; method: immunoSEQ multiplex PCR. Among over 100,000 clones listed, roughly 80% were seen once. Sequencing input: PBMCs. Every receptor here comes from a man aged 25 to 40 in good health and CMV-seronegative.

The chain combines TRBV5-6 with TRBJ2-5, with 9 bases aligning to TRBD1. CDR3 size: 15 residues. The ends lost 5 bases at V and 5 bases at J; junction bases unmatched: 10. Germline V gene data show CDR1 as SGHDT and CDR2 as YYEEEE. Written as DNA, the CDR3 is TGTGCCAGCAGTCCCACCGGGACAGGGTTCGAGACCCAGTACTTC. Its protein is CASSPTGTGFETQYF.

This chain connects TRBV7-9 to TRBJ1-1, with 8 bases lining up with TRBD1. Germline V gene lookup returns CDR1 SEHNR and CDR2 FQNEAQ (reference sequence). CDR3 length: 14 amino acids. J was trimmed by 4 bases and V by 8 bases; bases with no gene match: 9. For the CDR3, the DNA is TGTGCCAGCTCCGAGCAGACAGGGGTCACTGAAGCTTTCTTT. It translates to CASSEQTGVTEAFF.

In this sample, this clone turned up a few times. This chain links TRBV9 with TRBJ1-6, with no clear D. Trimming cost V 0 bases and J 6 bases, with 10 bases left between them. The CDR3 spans 15 residues. Per the germline V gene, CDR1 is SGDLS and CDR2 is YYNGEE. The CDR3 is CASSVEGAANSPLHF. CDR3 coding DNA: TGTGCCAGCAGCGTAGAAGGAGCCGCTAATTCACCCCTCCACTTT.

The J gene is TRBJ1-3, the V gene TRBV7-2, with TRBD1 as a possible D gene (5 bases). The germline V gene encodes CDR1 SGHTA and CDR2 FQGNSA. This CDR3 comprises 15 residues. V shed 6 bases and J shed 4 bases, with 16 bases lying between them. CDR3 in DNA: TGTGCCAGCAGGAAGGGAGGGGCGGACGGAAACACCATATATTTT. This sequence encodes CASRKGGADGNTIYF.

The V and J genes are TRBV9 and TRBJ2-1, with 10 bases identical to TRBD2. V lost 3 bases and J lost 5; bases outside the gene matches: 2. CDR1 and CDR2 (germline): SGDLS, YYNGEE. The CDR3 is 14 amino acids. The CDR3 coding sequence is TGTGCCAGCAGCGGGCTAGCGGGGGACAATGAGCAGTTCTTC. This gives the protein CASSGLAGDNEQFF. Filled out from reference TRBV9 and TRBJ2-1, the complete variable domain reads DSGVTQTPKHLITATGQRVTLRCSPRSGDLSVYWYQQSLDQGLQFLIQYYNGEERAKGNILERFSAQQFPDLHSELNLSSLELGDSALYFCASSGLAGDNEQFFGPGTRLTVL.

With respect to this clone: Other DNA sequences in the sample encode the same CDR3. The chain links TRBV9 to TRBJ2-2; 7 bases are a match to TRBD2. The CDR3 spans 15 residues. Unmatched junction bases numbered 2, after V lost 2 bases and J lost 1 base. Per the germline V gene, CDR1 is SGDLS and CDR2 is YYNGEE. CDR3 bases: TGTGCCAGCAGCGTTGGGGGGGGGAACACCGGGGAGCTGTTTTTT. Amino acid sequence: CASSVGGGNTGELFF. Looking up the rest from reference TRBV9 and TRBJ2-2 gives the full variable domain: DSGVTQTPKHLITATGQRVTLRCSPRSGDLSVYWYQQSLDQGLQFLIQYYNGEERAKGNILERFSAQQFPDLHSELNLSSLELGDSALYFCASSVGGGNTGELFFGEGSRLTVL.